The present TCR beta chain was sequenced within a study of T cells in Graves' hyperthyroidism and ophthalmopathy. Whole-study findings and limits: Ophthalmopathy was predicted by the model a median of around 5.9 months ahead of onset.

On the basis of clinical symptoms, serum thyroxine and TRAb, thyroid ultrasound and orbital computed tomography, diagnoses were made. This clonotype has just one count. Its antigen is undetermined. A read error may produce the germline difference seen at one junction end. This CDR3 has 15 amino acids. The germline CDR1 and CDR2 sequences are MNHEY and SVGEGT. TCR beta CDR3 regions were amplified from RNA transcripts. Researchers ran a first-round RT-PCR on the TCR CDR3 using the HTBI primer set. TCRdb fed the multiplex PCR reads into MiXCR, producing one record per CDR3 protein. The sample includes a few hundred thousand distinct CDR3 sequences, around 14% of them seen just once.

Sequencing input: blood. This receptor was obtained from a woman aged 18-30 years with Graves' hyperthyroidism. The chain combines TRBV6-2 or TRBV6-3 with TRBJ2-1, with 10 bases fitting TRBD2. The CDR3 is CASSDSTSGPNEQFF. The CDR3 coding sequence is TGTGCCAGCAGTGACTCGACTAGCGGGCCCAATGAGCAGTTCTTC.